This TCR beta chain was sequenced for a study of shared clonotypes between healthy human individuals. CD45RO negativity and positive selection for CCR7 defined naive CD8 cells, a population that excluded terminally differentiated effector memory CD45RA+ cells. Donors, healthy HIV-negative adults, lacked recent acute infections or vaccinations. The donors, all of them Caucasian adults, lived in Nashville, Tennessee. Notes on the study in general: Of the naive CD4 clonotypes, about 5% were shared across several donors. It was anticipated that sequencing depth would influence how many clonotypes donors shared.

The assay was immunoSEQ multiplex PCR, and TCRdb's table has in-frame clones only and misses some. The sample lists 550,000 to 600,000 clones, 95% to 98% occurring once. A note on this clone: Its target is not known.

Trimming took 1 base from V and 2 from J, leaving 15 bases between them. Germline CDR1 MNHEY, CDR2 SVGAGI. The CDR3 sequence is 16 residues long. What was sequenced was naive CD8+ T cells sorted from blood. The gene calls are TRBV6-5 and TRBJ2-7; a weak D match, TRBD2 (6 bases). This clonotype originated in a man aged 30-40 years in good health. The CDR3 region has the DNA TGTGCCAGCAGTTACTTCCGGGGGAGGCTCACCTACGAGCAGTACTTC. Residues: CASSYFRGRLTYEQYF.